This TCR beta chain was found in a study of monozygotic twins with inflammatory bowel disease. TCRdb reworked the 5' RACE reads into one entry per CDR3 protein, no DNA. The repertoire table contains about 450,000 distinct CDR3 sequences. CDR3 length: 18 amino acids. CDR1 is SGHDT and CDR2 is YYEEEE in the germline V gene. The specimen sequenced was blood. This TCR came from a human donor with ulcerative colitis or Crohn's disease, or a healthy co-twin of an affected twin (not recorded which). This rearrangement joins TRBV5-6 to TRBJ1-1; the TRBD1 assignment by TCRdb is unverifiable without DNA. CDR3 protein: CASSLGAYRVGGNTEAFF.